These 15 T cell receptor beta chains share one sample of origin, sequenced in a study of beta chain features in type 1 diabetes. As every portion of the isolated RNA was reverse transcribed, the sequencing read expressed TCRB transcripts. Assay used: immunoSEQ multiplex PCR; TCRdb lists only in-frame clones, some missing. The sample includes tens of thousands of clones, 64% of them seen just once. Material: Tregs from blood. Source of these receptors: a woman in her twenties or thirties in good health.

This clone was counted once. The chain employs TRBV4-3 and TRBJ2-1, with 11 bases lining up with TRBD2. CDR3 length equals 15 residues. CDR1 is LGHNA and CDR2 is YSLEER in the germline V gene. Trimming removed 0 bases from V and 5 bases from J; junction bases left unmatched: 0. CDR3 sequence: CASSQEGLADNEQFF. The CDR3 nucleotides are TGCGCCAGCAGCCAAGAGGGACTAGCGGACAATGAGCAGTTCTTC.

This chain links TRBV7-1 with TRBJ2-7, with 7 bases that match TRBD2. TRBV7-1 is assigned to the ORF class and has an uncertain function. This CDR3 is 24 amino acids long. The J segment lost 0 bases and the V segment lost 3 bases, leaving 32 bases of the junction unmatched. The CDR3 DNA sequence: TGTGCCAGCAGCTCCAGGGTGGCGGGAGCGAACCTAAATAACTCCACCTACAGCTCCTACGAGCAGTACTTC. This gives the protein CASSSRVAGANLNNSTYSSYEQYF.

This chain links TRBV11-2 with TRBJ1-4; TRBD1 matches 7 bases. This CDR3 region has 15 residues. CDR1 SGHAT and CDR2 FQNNGV come from the germline V gene. The V segment lost 6 bases and the J segment 8 bases; nucleotides outside the gene matches: 12. The chain's CDR3 is CASRMLGTGEEKLFF. The CDR3 DNA follows: TGTGCCAGCAGAATGCTGGGTACAGGGGAAGAAAAACTGTTTTTT.

This clone was recorded a few times. The chain joins TRBV18 to TRBJ2-5, with a tentative D call TRBD2 (6 bases). The CDR3 extends over 15 amino acids. The ends were cut back, 4 bases at V and 2 bases at J, with 14 bases in the middle. The germline gives CDR1 KGHSH, CDR2 LQKENI. The chain's CDR3 is CASSRYRDLQETQYF. The DNA for the CDR3 is TGTGCCAGCTCACGTTATCGGGACTTACAAGAGACCCAGTACTTC. The complete variable domain, with remaining parts taken from reference TRBV18 and TRBJ2-5, reads NAGVMQNPRHLVRRRGQEARLRCSPMKGHSHVYWYRQLPEEGLKFMVYLQKENIIDESGMPKERFSAEFPKEGPSILRIQQVVRGDSAAYFCASSRYRDLQETQYFGPGTRLLVL.

This clone has only a few counts. The gene calls are TRBV15 and TRBJ2-3; TRBD2 agrees at 16 bases. The CDR3 is 19 residues long. With V trimmed by 1 base and J by 1 base, 5 bases remained unmatched. The germline gives CDR1 LNHNV, CDR2 YYDKDF (reference sequence). The CDR3 reads CATSRGPGLAGGGTDTQYF. CDR3 DNA sequence: TGTGCCACCAGCAGAGGGCCGGGACTAGCGGGAGGGGGCACAGATACGCAGTATTTT.

J is TRBJ1-1 and V is TRBV7-9; D possibly corresponds to TRBD1 (5 bases). Germline V gene data show CDR1 as SEHNR and CDR2 as FQNEAQ (reference sequence). The CDR3 runs 12 residues. V dropped 5 bases and J dropped 4 bases, with 8 bases sitting between them. Written as DNA, the CDR3 is TGTGCCAGCAGCCCGCAGGGCACTGAAGCTTTCTTT. Translating gives CASSPQGTEAFF.

The rearrangement uses TRBV11-2 and TRBJ2-1, with TRBD2 matching over 9 bases. V dropped 1 base and J dropped 7; count of bases not matched to a gene: 5. The germline V gene encodes CDR1 SGHAT and CDR2 FQNNGV. CDR3 size: 15 residues. Here the CDR3 reads CASSLAGTSWNEQFF. CDR3 nucleotides: TGTGCCAGCAGCTTAGCTGGGACTAGCTGGAATGAGCAGTTCTTC.

The rearrangement joins TRBV29-1 to TRBJ2-3; a weak D match, TRBD2 (5 bases). Germline V lookup: CDR1 SQVTM, CDR2 ANQGSEA. Trimming pared 4 bases from V and 0 bases from J, leaving 11 bases between. The CDR3 extends over 14 amino acids. The DNA of the CDR3 is TGCAGCGTTGCCCCATTAGCGAGCACAGATACGCAGTATTTT. The encoded protein is CSVAPLASTDTQYF.

V gene TRBV29-1 combines with J gene TRBJ2-7; TRBD1 matches 8 bases. Germline-derived CDR1 and CDR2 are SQVTM and ANQGSEA. The CDR3 runs to 13 residues. The J segment lost 4 bases and the V segment lost 6 bases, leaving 8 bases of the junction unmatched. The CDR3 DNA reads TGCAGCGTAAAACCAGGGGGCTGGTACGAGCAGTACTTC. It yields the protein CSVKPGGWYEQYF.

This clone has a handful of counts. This chain uses TRBV27 with TRBJ2-7; 10 bases line up with TRBD1. The CDR3 loop spans 14 amino acids. With V trimmed by 6 bases and J by 4 bases, 6 bases remained unmatched. Germline V gene sequence: CDR1 MNHEY, CDR2 SMNVEV (reference sequence). The CDR3 sequence is CASRMTGGLYEQYF. For the CDR3, the DNA is TGTGCCAGCAGAATGACAGGGGGCCTATACGAGCAGTACTTC.

This clone occurred once. The chain joins TRBV27 to TRBJ1-2; D is uncertain. CDR3 size: 14 residues. The germline V gene has CDR1 MNHEY and CDR2 SMNVEV (reference sequence). Trimming left V 4 bases short and J 6 bases short, with 15 bases between. Here the CDR3 DNA reads TGTGCCAGCAGTTGGGGTCGGGAGGAGGATGGCTACACCTTC. Its protein product is CASSWGREEDGYTF.

The chain links TRBV16 to TRBJ1-5; 7 bases agree with TRBD1. V shed 1 base and J 0 bases; nucleotides not matched to a gene: 12. CDR1 is KGHSY and CDR2 is FQNENV in the germline V gene. CDR3 length: 19 residues. The CDR3 here is CASSQYGSGQIYSNQPQHF. The CDR3 region has the DNA TGTGCCAGCAGCCAATATGGTTCGGGACAGATTTATAGCAATCAGCCCCAGCATTTT.

This chain joins TRBV5-1 and TRBJ2-5; the match to TRBD1 covers 7 bases. The germline gives CDR1 SGHRS, CDR2 YFSETQ. The CDR3 sequence is 15 residues long. V shed 3 bases and J 2 bases; nucleotides not matched to a gene: 7. For the CDR3, the DNA is TGCGCCAGCAGCTCGGCCGGGACAGATCAAGAGACCCAGTACTTC. Translating gives CASSSAGTDQETQYF.

The chain combines TRBV7-3 with TRBJ2-3, with D hard to call. The V gene's germline CDR1 is SGHTA and CDR2 FQGTGA. This CDR3 has 13 amino acids. V lost 1 base and J lost 2, with 4 bases in between. This CDR3 reads CASSLRLTDTQYF. CDR3 nucleotide sequence: TGTGCCAGCAGCTTAAGGCTCACAGATACGCAGTATTTT.

This clone was detected a few times. The V and J genes are TRBV28 and TRBJ2-5; D not certain. The CDR3 length is 13 residues. V was shortened by 7 bases and J by 7 bases, with 16 bases between the two germline ends. The germline CDR1 and CDR2 sequences are MDHEN and SYDVKM. The CDR3 loop reads CASIAVALGTQYF. The CDR3, as DNA: TGTGCCAGCATCGCGGTCGCATTGGGGACCCAGTACTTC.